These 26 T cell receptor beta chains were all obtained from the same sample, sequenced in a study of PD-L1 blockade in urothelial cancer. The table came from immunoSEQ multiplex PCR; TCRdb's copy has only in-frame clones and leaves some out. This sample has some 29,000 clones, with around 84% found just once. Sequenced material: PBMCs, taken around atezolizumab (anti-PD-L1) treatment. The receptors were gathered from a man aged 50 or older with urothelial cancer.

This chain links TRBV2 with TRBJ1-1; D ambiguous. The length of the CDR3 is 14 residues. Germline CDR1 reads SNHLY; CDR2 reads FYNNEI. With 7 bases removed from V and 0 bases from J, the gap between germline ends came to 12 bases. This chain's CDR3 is CASKRGKMNTEAFF. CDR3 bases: TGTGCCAGCAAAAGAGGGAAGATGAACACTGAAGCTTTCTTT.

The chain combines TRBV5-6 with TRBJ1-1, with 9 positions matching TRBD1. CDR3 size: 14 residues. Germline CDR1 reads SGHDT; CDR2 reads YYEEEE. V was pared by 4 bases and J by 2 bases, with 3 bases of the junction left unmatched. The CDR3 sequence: CASSVGQGNTEAFF. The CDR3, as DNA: TGTGCCAGCAGCGTGGGACAGGGTAACACTGAAGCTTTCTTT.

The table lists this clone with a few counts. The CDR3: CAWDTAGKAGELFF. The DNA for the CDR3 is TGTGCCTGGGATACAGCGGGAAAAGCCGGGGAGCTGTTTTTT. The rearrangement joins TRBV30 to TRBJ2-2, with 7 bases identical to TRBD2. This CDR3 is 14 amino acids long. The V and J ends lost 5 bases and 6 bases, in that order; junction bases with no gene match: 9. Germline CDR1 and CDR2: GTSNPN and SVGIG (reference sequence).

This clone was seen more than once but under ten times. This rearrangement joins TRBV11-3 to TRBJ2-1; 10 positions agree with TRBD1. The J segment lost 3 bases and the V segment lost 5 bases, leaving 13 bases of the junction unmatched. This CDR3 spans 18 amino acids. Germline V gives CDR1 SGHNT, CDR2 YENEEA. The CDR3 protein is CASSTKAPGQGIYNEQFF. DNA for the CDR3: TGTGCCAGCAGCACCAAAGCCCCGGGACAGGGGATCTACAATGAGCAGTTCTTC.

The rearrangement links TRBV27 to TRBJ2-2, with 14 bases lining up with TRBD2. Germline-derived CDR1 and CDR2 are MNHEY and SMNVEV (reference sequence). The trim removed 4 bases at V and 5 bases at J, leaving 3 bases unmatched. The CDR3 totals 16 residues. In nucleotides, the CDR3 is TGTGCCAGCAGTTCGGGACTAGCGGGAGAGACCGGGGAGCTGTTTTTT. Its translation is CASSSGLAGETGELFF.

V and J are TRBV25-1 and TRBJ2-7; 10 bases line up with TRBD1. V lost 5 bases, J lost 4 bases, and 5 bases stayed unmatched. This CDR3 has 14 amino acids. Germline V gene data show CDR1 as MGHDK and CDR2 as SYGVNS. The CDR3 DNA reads TGTGCCAGCAGTAACCGGGACAGGGGATACGAGCAGTACTTC. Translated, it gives CASSNRDRGYEQYF.

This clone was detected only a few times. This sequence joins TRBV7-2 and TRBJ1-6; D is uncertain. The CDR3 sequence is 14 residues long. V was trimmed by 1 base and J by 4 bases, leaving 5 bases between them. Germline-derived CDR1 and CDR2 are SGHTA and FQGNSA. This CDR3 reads CASSLGHYNSPLHF. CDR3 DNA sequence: TGTGCCAGCAGCTTAGGACATTATAATTCACCCCTCCACTTT.

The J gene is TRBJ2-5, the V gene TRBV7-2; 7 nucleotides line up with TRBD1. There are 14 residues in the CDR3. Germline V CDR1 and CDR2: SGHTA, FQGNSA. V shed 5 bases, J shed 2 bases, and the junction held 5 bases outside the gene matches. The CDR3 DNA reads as TGTGCCAGCAGCCGAGGGGGCGGACAAGAGACCCAGTACTTC. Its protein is CASSRGGGQETQYF.

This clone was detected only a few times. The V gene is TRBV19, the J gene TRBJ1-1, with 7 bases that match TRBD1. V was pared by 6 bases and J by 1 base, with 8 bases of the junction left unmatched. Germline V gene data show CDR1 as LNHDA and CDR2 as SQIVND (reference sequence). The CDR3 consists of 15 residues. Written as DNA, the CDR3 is TGTGCCAGTAGGTCCGGGACAGCACCGAACACTGAAGCTTTCTTT. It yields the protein CASRSGTAPNTEAFF.

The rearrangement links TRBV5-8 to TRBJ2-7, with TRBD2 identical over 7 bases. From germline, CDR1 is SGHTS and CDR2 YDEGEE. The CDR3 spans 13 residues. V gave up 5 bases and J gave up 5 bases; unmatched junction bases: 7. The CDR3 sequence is CASSVGGRNEQYF. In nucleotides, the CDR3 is TGTGCCAGCAGTGTGGGAGGGAGGAACGAGCAGTACTTC.

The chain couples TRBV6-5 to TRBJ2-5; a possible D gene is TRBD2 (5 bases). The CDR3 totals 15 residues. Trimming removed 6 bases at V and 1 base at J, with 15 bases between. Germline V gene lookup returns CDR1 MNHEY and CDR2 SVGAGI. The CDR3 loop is CASSSRGITQETQYF. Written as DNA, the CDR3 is TGTGCCAGCAGCTCACGGGGTATCACCCAAGAGACCCAGTACTTC.

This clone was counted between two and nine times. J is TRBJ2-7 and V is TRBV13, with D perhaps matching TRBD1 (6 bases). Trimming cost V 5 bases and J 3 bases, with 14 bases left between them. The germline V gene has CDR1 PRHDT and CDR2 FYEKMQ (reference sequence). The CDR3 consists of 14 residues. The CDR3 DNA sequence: TGTGCCAGCAGCCAAGTGACAGGTCGCTACGAGCAGTACTTC. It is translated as CASSQVTGRYEQYF.

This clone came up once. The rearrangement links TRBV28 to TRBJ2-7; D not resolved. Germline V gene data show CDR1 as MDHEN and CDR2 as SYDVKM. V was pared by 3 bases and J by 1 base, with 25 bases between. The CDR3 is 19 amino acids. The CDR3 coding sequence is TGTGCCAGCAGTTTTTTATTTTTTAGTCGGGTAACCGGTTCCTACGAGCAGTACTTC. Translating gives CASSFLFFSRVTGSYEQYF.

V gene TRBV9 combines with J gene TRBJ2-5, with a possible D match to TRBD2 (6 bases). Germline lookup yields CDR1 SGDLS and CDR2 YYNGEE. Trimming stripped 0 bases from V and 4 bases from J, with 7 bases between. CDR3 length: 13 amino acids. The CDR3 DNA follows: TGTGCCAGCAGCGTAGTGGGGGGAGAGACCCAGTACTTC. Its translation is CASSVVGGETQYF.

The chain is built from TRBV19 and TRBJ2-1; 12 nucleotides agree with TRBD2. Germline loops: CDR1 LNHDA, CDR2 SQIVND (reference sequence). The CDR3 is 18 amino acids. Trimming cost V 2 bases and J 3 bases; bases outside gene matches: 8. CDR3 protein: CASSIKASGGAFYNEQFF. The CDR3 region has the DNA TGTGCCAGTAGTATAAAGGCTAGCGGGGGGGCTTTCTACAATGAGCAGTTCTTC.

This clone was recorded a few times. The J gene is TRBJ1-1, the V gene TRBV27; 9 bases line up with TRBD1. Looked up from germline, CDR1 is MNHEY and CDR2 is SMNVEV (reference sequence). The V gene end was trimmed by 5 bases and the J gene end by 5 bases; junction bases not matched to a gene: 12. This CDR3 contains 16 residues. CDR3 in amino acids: CASSPSTGTGRTEAFF. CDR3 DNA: TGTGCCAGCAGTCCAAGTACCGGGACAGGGCGTACTGAAGCTTTCTTT.

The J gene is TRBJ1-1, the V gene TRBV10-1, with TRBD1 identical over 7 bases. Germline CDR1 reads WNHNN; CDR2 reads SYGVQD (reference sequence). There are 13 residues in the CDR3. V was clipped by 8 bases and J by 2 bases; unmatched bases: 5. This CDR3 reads CASQQGGNTEAFF. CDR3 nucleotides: TGCGCCAGCCAGCAGGGGGGTAACACTGAAGCTTTCTTT.

Here the CDR3 DNA reads TGTGCCAGCAGTTTAGGGTCAGGAAACCAGCCCCAGCATTTT. It specifies CASSLGSGNQPQHF. The chain carries TRBV28 and TRBJ1-5; D not certain. This CDR3 has 14 residues. CDR1 and CDR2 from the germline V gene are MDHEN and SYDVKM. V dropped 2 bases and J dropped 7 bases, with 12 bases sitting between them.

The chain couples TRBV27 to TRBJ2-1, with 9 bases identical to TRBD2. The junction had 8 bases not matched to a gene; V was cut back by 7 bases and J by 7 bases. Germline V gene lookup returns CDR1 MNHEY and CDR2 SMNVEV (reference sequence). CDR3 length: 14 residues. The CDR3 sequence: CASTHGTSLNEQFF. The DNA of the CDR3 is TGTGCCAGCACCCACGGGACTAGCTTAAATGAGCAGTTCTTC.

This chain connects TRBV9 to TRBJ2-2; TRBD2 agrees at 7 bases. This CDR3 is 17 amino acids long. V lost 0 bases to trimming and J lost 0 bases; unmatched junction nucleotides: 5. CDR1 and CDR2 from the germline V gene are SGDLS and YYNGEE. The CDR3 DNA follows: TGTGCCAGCAGCGTAGTTGACGCGGGAGCGAACACCGGGGAGCTGTTTTTT. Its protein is CASSVVDAGANTGELFF. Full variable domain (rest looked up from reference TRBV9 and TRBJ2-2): DSGVTQTPKHLITATGQRVTLRCSPRSGDLSVYWYQQSLDQGLQFLIQYYNGEERAKGNILERFSAQQFPDLHSELNLSSLELGDSALYFCASSVVDAGANTGELFFGEGSRLTVL.

The CDR3 sequence: CASSSIPTGGGTDTQYF. CDR3 DNA sequence: TGTGCCAGCAGCTCCATACCGACAGGGGGTGGGACAGATACGCAGTATTTT. The V and J genes are TRBV9 and TRBJ2-3; 9 bases fit TRBD1. Germline CDR1 reads SGDLS; CDR2 reads YYNGEE. This CDR3 has 17 amino acids. J lost 3 bases, V lost 4 bases, and 12 bases had no gene match.

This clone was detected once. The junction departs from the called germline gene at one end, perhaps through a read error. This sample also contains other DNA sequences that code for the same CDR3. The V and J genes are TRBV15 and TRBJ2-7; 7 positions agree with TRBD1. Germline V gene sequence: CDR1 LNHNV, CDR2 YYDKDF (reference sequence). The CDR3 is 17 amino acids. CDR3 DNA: TGTGCCACCAGCAGAGATTTCGGGACAGAGATATTCTACGAGCAATACTTC. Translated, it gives CATSRDFGTEIFYEQYF.

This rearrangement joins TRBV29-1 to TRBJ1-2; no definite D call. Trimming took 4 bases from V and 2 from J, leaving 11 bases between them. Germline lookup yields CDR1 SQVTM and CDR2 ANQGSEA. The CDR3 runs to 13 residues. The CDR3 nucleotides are TGCAGCGTTGTGAGTCCATTCAACTATGGCTACACCTTC. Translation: CSVVSPFNYGYTF.

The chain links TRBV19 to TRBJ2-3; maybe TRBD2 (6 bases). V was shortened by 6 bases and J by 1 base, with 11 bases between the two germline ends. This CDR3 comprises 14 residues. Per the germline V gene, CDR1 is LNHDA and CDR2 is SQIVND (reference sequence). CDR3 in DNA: TGTGCCAGTAGCCTGGGACTTCGCACAGATACGCAGTATTTT. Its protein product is CASSLGLRTDTQYF.

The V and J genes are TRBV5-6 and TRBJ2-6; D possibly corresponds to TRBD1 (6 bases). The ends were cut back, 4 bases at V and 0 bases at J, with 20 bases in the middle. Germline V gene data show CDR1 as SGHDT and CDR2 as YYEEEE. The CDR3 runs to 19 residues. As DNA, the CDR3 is TGTGCCAGCAGCCAAAGACAGGCCAGGCGCCTCTCTGGGGCCAACGTCCTGACTTTC. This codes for CASSQRQARRLSGANVLTF.

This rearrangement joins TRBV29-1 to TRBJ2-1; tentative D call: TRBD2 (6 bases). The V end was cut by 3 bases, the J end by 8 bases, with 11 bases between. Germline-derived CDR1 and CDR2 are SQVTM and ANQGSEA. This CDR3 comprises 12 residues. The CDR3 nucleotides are TGCAGCGTTGAGGGGGGTGGGTATGAGCAGTTCTTC. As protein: CSVEGGGYEQFF.